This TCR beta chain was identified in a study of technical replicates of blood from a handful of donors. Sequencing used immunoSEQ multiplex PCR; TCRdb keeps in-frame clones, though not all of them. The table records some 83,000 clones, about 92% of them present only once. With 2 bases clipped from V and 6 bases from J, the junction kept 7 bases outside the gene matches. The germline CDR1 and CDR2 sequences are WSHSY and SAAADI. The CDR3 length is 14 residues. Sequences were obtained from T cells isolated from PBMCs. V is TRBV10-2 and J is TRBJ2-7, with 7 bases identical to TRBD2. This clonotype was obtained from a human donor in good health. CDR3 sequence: CASSEGGSSSEQYF. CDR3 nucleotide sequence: TGCGCCAGCAGTGAGGGCGGGAGCTCATCCGAGCAGTACTTC.